The TCR beta chain described here comes from a study of cytomegalovirus exposure and HLA in healthy donors. For the study at large: An early release of data contained 75 million to 100 million unique TCRs, which came from HLA-typed donors. Study-wide results and caveats: For presence/absence analyses, sequencing depth was assumed to be roughly uniform across donors. The study recorded some 160 TCR beta chains that were cytomegalovirus-associated.

The V gene's germline CDR1 is SQVTM and CDR2 ANQGSEA. Trimming took 5 bases from V and 6 from J; bases not matched to a gene: 4. CDR3 size: 12 residues. The PCR was carried out with 60 Vbeta primers and 13 Jbeta primers. TCRdb's table, derived via immunoSEQ multiplex PCR, lists solely in-frame clones and lacks some. This table holds 200,000 or so clones, more than 75% found once. In the case of this clone: Its target is not known.

The sample comprised PBMCs. The origin of this receptor is a girl under three years old in good health and CMV-seronegative. J is TRBJ2-7 and V is TRBV29-1, with 10 positions matching TRBD1. In DNA form, the CDR3 reads TGCAGCGTTATCCGGACAGGGGGCGAGCAGTACTTC. Translation: CSVIRTGGEQYF.